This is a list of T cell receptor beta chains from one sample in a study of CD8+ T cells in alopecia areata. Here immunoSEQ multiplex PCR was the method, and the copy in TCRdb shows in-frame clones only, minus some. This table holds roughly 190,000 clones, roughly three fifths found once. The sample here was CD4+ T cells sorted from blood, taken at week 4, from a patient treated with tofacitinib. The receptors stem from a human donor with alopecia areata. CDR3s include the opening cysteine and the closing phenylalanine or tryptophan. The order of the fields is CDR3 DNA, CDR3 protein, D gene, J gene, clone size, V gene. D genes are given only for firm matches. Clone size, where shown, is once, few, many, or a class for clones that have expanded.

CDR3nt: TGTGCCAGTAGTTATGGGGATACGCAGTATTTT
CDR3aa: CASSYGDTQYF
d_gene: -
j_gene: TRBJ2-3
abundance: few
v_gene: TRBV19

CDR3nt: TGTGCCAGCAGCCGGAGCGGGGTAGCAGTCACAGATACGCAGTATTTT
CDR3aa: CASSRSGVAVTDTQYF
d_gene: TRBD2
j_gene: TRBJ2-3
abundance: -
v_gene: TRBV7-9

CDR3nt: TGTGCCAGCAGCTTACTGGGTACAGGGACTGTCTCCTACGAGCAGTACTTC
CDR3aa: CASSLLGTGTVSYEQYF
d_gene: -
j_gene: TRBJ2-7
abundance: -
v_gene: TRBV13

CDR3nt: TGTGCCTGCGGATCCTTTGGCGGCTACGAGCAGTACTTC
CDR3aa: CACGSFGGYEQYF
d_gene: -
j_gene: TRBJ2-7
abundance: -
v_gene: TRBV30

CDR3nt: TGTGCCACCGAGACAGGTTCTGGGGCCAACGTCCTGACTTTC
CDR3aa: CATETGSGANVLTF
d_gene: -
j_gene: TRBJ2-6
abundance: few
v_gene: TRBV5-5

CDR3nt: TGTGCCAGCAGCCCTAGGTGGGGGGAGACCCAGTACTTC
CDR3aa: CASSPRWGETQYF
d_gene: -
j_gene: TRBJ2-5
abundance: once
v_gene: TRBV9

CDR3nt: TGTGCCAGCAGCGTTCTGGAAACGGGACAGGGGAATGAAAAACTGTTTTTT
CDR3aa: CASSVLETGQGNEKLFF
d_gene: TRBD1
j_gene: TRBJ1-4
abundance: few
v_gene: TRBV9

CDR3nt: TGTGCCAGCAGCTTGTCAGGGCTAACAGCCTTCGCTGAAGCTTTCTTT
CDR3aa: CASSLSGLTAFAEAFF
d_gene: -
j_gene: TRBJ1-1
abundance: -
v_gene: TRBV5-6

CDR3nt: TGTGCCAGCAGTATACAGGGAGGCGCAGATACGCAGTATTTT
CDR3aa: CASSIQGGADTQYF
d_gene: -
j_gene: TRBJ2-3
abundance: few
v_gene: TRBV7-2

CDR3nt: TGCGCCAGCAGCGTAGGACAGGGGCGGAATTCACCCCTCCACTTT
CDR3aa: CASSVGQGRNSPLHF
d_gene: TRBD1
j_gene: TRBJ1-6
abundance: -
v_gene: TRBV5-1

CDR3nt: TGTGCCAGCAGCTTAGTATCTAGTTGGTTGGAGACCCAGTACTTC
CDR3aa: CASSLVSSWLETQYF
d_gene: -
j_gene: TRBJ2-5
abundance: few
v_gene: TRBV7-2

CDR3nt: TGCAGCGCTGGGCTCGGCGGGGCCACAGATACGCAGTATTTT
CDR3aa: CSAGLGGATDTQYF
d_gene: -
j_gene: TRBJ2-3
abundance: few
v_gene: TRBV29-1

CDR3nt: TGTGCCAGCAGCTCCGGACAGATTCCAGATACGCAGTATTTT
CDR3aa: CASSSGQIPDTQYF
d_gene: -
j_gene: TRBJ2-3
abundance: -
v_gene: TRBV7-3

CDR3nt: TGCAGCTTCCGTAAGCAGAAGAACACTGAAGCTTTCTTT
CDR3aa: CSFRKQKNTEAFF
d_gene: -
j_gene: TRBJ1-1
abundance: few
v_gene: TRBV29-1

CDR3nt: TGTGCCAGCAGCCTGTGGGGGGGGGACAATCAGCCCCAGCATTTT
CDR3aa: CASSLWGGDNQPQHF
d_gene: -
j_gene: TRBJ1-5
abundance: -
v_gene: TRBV7-2

CDR3nt: TGCGCCAGCAGCTCCGACACCCGGAGTACTGAAGCTTTCTTT
CDR3aa: CASSSDTRSTEAFF
d_gene: -
j_gene: TRBJ1-1
abundance: -
v_gene: TRBV5-1

CDR3nt: TGTGCCTGGAGGCCCCCAACAGGTACCTACGAGCAGTACTTC
CDR3aa: CAWRPPTGTYEQYF
d_gene: -
j_gene: TRBJ2-7
abundance: -
v_gene: TRBV30

CDR3nt: TGCGCCAGCAGCTCCGGGCCACCGAATGAAAAACTGTTTTTT
CDR3aa: CASSSGPPNEKLFF
d_gene: -
j_gene: TRBJ1-4
abundance: -
v_gene: TRBV5-1

CDR3nt: TGTGCCAGCAGACCGACAGGGGGTACCGACTCTGAAAAACTGTTTTTT
CDR3aa: CASRPTGGTDSEKLFF
d_gene: TRBD1
j_gene: TRBJ1-4
abundance: few
v_gene: TRBV7-2

CDR3nt: TGTGCCTGGAGTAGGCAGGGGGATCAGCCCCAGCATTTT
CDR3aa: CAWSRQGDQPQHF
d_gene: TRBD1
j_gene: TRBJ1-5
abundance: -
v_gene: TRBV30

CDR3nt: TGTGCCAGCAGCTTAGGGGCTAGCACAGATACGCAGTATTTT
CDR3aa: CASSLGASTDTQYF
d_gene: -
j_gene: TRBJ2-3
abundance: few
v_gene: TRBV11-2

CDR3nt: TGCGCCAGCAGCTTAACCTCGGGACTAGCGGGCTACGAGCAGTACTTC
CDR3aa: CASSLTSGLAGYEQYF
d_gene: TRBD2
j_gene: TRBJ2-7
abundance: -
v_gene: TRBV5-1

CDR3nt: TGCGCCAGCAGCCTCGGTTCCGTTGGGAGCTCTGGAAACACCATATATTTT
CDR3aa: CASSLGSVGSSGNTIYF
d_gene: -
j_gene: TRBJ1-3
abundance: -
v_gene: TRBV4-1